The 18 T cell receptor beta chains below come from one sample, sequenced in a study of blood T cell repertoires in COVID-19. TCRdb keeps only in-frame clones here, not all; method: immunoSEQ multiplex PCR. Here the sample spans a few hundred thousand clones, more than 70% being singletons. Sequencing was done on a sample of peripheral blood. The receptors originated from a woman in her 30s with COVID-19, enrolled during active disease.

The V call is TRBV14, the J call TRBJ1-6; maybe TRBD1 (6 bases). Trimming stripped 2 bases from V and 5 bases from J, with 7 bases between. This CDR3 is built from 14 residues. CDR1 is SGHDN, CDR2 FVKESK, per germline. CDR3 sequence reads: CASSQTGHNSPLHF. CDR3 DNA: TGTGCCAGCAGCCAAACAGGGCATAATTCACCCCTCCACTTT.

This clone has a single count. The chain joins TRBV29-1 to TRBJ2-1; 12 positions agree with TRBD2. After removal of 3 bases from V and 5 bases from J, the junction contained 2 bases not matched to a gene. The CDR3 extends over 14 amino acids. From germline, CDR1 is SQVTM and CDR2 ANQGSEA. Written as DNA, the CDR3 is TGCAGCGTTGAGACTAGCGGGGGAAACAATGAGCAGTTCTTC. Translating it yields CSVETSGGNNEQFF.

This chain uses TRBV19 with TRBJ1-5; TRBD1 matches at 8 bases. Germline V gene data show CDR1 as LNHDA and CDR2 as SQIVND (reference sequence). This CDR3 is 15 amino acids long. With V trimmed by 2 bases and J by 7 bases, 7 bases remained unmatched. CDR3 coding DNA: TGTGCCAGTAGTATACGGCAGGGGGCTGAGCAGCCCCAGCATTTT. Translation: CASSIRQGAEQPQHF.

CDR3 in DNA: TGTGCCAGCTCACCACCAGGGGGCGAAGTCACTGAAGCTTTCTTT. Amino acids: CASSPPGGEVTEAFF. J is TRBJ1-1 and V is TRBV18; TRBD1 matches 7 bases. CDR3 length: 15 amino acids. CDR1 and CDR2 from the germline V gene are KGHSH and LQKENI. V trimming: 0 bases; J trimming: 4 bases; junction bases outside the gene matches: 5.

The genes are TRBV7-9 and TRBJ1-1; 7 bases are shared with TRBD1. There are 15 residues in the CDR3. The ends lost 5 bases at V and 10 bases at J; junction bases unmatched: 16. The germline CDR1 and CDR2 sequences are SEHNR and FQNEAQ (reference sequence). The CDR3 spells CASSALEVWDSGAFF. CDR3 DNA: TGTGCCAGCAGCGCACTGGAAGTGTGGGACAGCGGAGCTTTCTTT.

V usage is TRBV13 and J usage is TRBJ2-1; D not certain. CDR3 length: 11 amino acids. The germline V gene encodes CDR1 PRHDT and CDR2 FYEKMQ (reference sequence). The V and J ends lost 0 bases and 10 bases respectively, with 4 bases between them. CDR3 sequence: CASSLGLEQFF. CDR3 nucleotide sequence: TGTGCCAGCAGCTTAGGGCTAGAGCAGTTCTTC.

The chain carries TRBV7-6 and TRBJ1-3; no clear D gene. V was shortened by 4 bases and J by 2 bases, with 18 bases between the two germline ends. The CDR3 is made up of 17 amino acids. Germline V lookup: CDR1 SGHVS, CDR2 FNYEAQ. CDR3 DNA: TGTGCCAGCAGCTCGCTGGAGGTTAGGGAGGCTGGAAACACCATATATTTT. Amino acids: CASSSLEVREAGNTIYF.

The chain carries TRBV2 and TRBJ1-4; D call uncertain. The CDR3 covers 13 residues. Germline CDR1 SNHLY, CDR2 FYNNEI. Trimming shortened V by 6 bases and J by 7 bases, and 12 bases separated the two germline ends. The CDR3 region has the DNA TGTGCCAGCAGGTTGAATAGTGGTGAAAAACTGTTTTTT. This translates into CASRLNSGEKLFF.

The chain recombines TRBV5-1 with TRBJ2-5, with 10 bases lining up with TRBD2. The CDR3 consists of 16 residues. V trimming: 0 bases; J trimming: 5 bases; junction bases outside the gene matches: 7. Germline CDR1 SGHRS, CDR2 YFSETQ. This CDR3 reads CASSLAASGSWETQYF. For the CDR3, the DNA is TGCGCCAGCAGCTTGGCGGCTAGCGGGAGTTGGGAGACCCAGTACTTC.

The CDR3 sequence: CASSPKRGQWYEETQYF. The CDR3 bases are TGTGCCAGCAGCCCGAAGCGGGGGCAGTGGTACGAAGAGACCCAGTACTTC. V usage is TRBV3-1 (or the pseudogene TRBV3-2) and J usage is TRBJ2-5, with 8 bases fitting TRBD2. The V gene end was trimmed by 4 bases and the J gene end by 3 bases; junction bases not matched to a gene: 13. Germline CDR1 is LGHDT and CDR2 is YNNKEL (reference sequence). This CDR3 is 17 amino acids long.

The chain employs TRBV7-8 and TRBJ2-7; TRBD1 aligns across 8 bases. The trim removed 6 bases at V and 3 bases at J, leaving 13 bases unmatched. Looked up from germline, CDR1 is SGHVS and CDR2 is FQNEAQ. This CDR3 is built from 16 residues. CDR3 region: CASRTGGRDTFYEQYF. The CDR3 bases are TGTGCCAGCAGAACAGGGGGGCGCGATACCTTCTACGAGCAGTACTTC.

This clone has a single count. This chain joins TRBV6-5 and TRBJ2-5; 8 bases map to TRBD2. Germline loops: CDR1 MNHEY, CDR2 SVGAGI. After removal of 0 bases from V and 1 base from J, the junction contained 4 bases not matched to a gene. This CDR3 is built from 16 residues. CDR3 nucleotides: TGTGCCAGCAGTTACTCGGGGAGCGGGGGCCAAGAGACCCAGTACTTC. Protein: CASSYSGSGGQETQYF.

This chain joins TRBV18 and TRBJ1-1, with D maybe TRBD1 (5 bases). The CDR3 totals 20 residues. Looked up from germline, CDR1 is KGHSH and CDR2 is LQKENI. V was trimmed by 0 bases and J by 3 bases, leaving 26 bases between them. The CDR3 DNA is TGTGCCAGCTCACCACCGGAAGACAGCAGGAGATACCGATGGGACACTGAAGCTTTCTTT. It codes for CASSPPEDSRRYRWDTEAFF.

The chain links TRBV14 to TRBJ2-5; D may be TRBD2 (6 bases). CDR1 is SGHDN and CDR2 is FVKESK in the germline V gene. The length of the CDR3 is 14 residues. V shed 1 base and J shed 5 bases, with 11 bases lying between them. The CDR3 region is CASSQVHGRETQYF. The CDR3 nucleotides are TGTGCCAGCAGCCAAGTACATGGGAGGGAGACCCAGTACTTC.

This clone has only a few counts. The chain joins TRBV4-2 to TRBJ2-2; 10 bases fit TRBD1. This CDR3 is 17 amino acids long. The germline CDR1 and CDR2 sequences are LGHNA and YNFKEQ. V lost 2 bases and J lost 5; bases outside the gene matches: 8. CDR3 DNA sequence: TGTGCCAGCAGCCAAATTTTTGGGACAGGGGATACCGGGGAGCTGTTTTTT. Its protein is CASSQIFGTGDTGELFF.

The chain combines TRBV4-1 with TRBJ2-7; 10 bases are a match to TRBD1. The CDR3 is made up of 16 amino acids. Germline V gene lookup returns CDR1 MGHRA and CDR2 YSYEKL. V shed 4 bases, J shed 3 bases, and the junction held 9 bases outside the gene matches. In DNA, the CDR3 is TGCGCCAGCAGCCGCCTTCACCGGGACAGGGGCTACGAGCAGTACTTC. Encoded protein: CASSRLHRDRGYEQYF.

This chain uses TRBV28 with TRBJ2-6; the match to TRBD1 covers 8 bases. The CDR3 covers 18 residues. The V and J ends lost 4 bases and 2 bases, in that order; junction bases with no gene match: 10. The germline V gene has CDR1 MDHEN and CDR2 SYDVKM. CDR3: CASSSRVGQGTGANVLTF. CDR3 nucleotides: TGTGCCAGCAGTTCACGTGTTGGACAGGGAACTGGGGCCAACGTCCTGACTTTC.

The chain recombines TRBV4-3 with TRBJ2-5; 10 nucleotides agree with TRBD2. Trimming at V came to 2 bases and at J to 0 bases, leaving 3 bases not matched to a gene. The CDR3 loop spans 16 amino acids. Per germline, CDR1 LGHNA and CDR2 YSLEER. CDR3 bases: TGCGCCAGCAGCCAATCACTAGCGGGGAACCAAGAGACCCAGTACTTC. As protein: CASSQSLAGNQETQYF.